These 26 T cell receptor beta chains share one sample of origin, sequenced in a study of blood T cell repertoires in COVID-19. Libraries were prepared by immunoSEQ multiplex PCR; TCRdb keeps only in-frame clonotypes and omits some of them. This sample has around 86,000 clones, with roughly 84% found just once. The source material was peripheral blood. These receptors all stem from an elderly woman with acute or convalescent COVID-19.

V and J are TRBV5-1 and TRBJ2-5, with unresolved D. V was trimmed by 4 bases and J by 5 bases, leaving 9 bases between them. The CDR3 runs 12 residues. The V gene's germline CDR1 is SGHRS and CDR2 YFSETQ. CDR3 DNA: TGCGCCAGCAGCCGTCCCCGGGAGACCCAGTACTTC. This sequence encodes CASSRPRETQYF.

This clone came up a few times. This chain uses TRBV2 with TRBJ2-7; 12 nucleotides agree with TRBD2. Unmatched junction bases numbered 4, after V lost 2 bases and J lost 2 bases. Germline assignment: CDR1 SNHLY and CDR2 FYNNEI. The CDR3 totals 16 residues. This chain's CDR3 is CASSERGLAGTYEQYF. The CDR3 DNA reads TGTGCCAGCAGTGAACGTGGACTAGCGGGGACCTACGAGCAGTACTTC.

The V and J genes are TRBV19 and TRBJ2-3, with D perhaps matching TRBD2 (6 bases). The CDR3 extends over 13 amino acids. Trimming removed 7 bases at V and 6 bases at J, with 14 bases between. The V gene's germline CDR1 is LNHDA and CDR2 SQIVND (reference sequence). CDR3: CASTRDLYDTQYF. The CDR3 DNA reads TGTGCCAGTACCCGGGACTTATATGATACGCAGTATTTT.

V usage is TRBV3-1 (or the pseudogene TRBV3-2) and J usage is TRBJ2-2; D is ambiguous. V was clipped by 3 bases and J by 10 bases, with 9 bases between them. The CDR3 runs to 12 residues. Germline-derived CDR1 and CDR2 are LGHDT and YNNKEL (reference sequence). The CDR3 DNA follows: TGTGCCAGCAGCCAGAACCGGGTGGAGCTGTTTTTT. The encoded protein is CASSQNRVELFF.

The rearrangement uses TRBV7-3 and TRBJ2-7; 10 nucleotides agree with TRBD1. Germline CDR1 and CDR2: SGHTA and FQGTGA. The V and J ends lost 5 bases and 4 bases, in that order; junction bases with no gene match: 5. This CDR3 has 14 residues. In DNA, the CDR3 is TGTGCCAGCAGCCCCGGACAGGGGGTTTACGAGCAGTACTTC. Amino acids: CASSPGQGVYEQYF.

The chain is built from TRBV3-1 (or the pseudogene TRBV3-2) and TRBJ1-1; 8 bases line up with TRBD1. CDR1 and CDR2 (germline): LGHDT, YNNKEL (reference sequence). The CDR3 is 14 amino acids. V was clipped by 5 bases and J by 1 base; unmatched bases: 3. The CDR3 DNA is TGTGCCAGCAGCGGACAGGGACCGAACACTGAAGCTTTCTTT. It is translated as CASSGQGPNTEAFF.

This chain links TRBV30 with TRBJ2-6; perhaps TRBD2 as D (5 bases). Germline V CDR1 and CDR2: GTSNPN, SVGIG (reference sequence). Trimming stripped 2 bases from V and 2 bases from J, with 10 bases between. The CDR3 is 15 amino acids. The CDR3 loop is CAWSLRVAGANVLTF. CDR3 DNA sequence: TGTGCCTGGAGTTTGAGGGTGGCTGGGGCCAACGTCCTGACTTTC.

The rearrangement uses TRBV27 and TRBJ2-3, with a weak D call TRBD1 (5 bases). From germline, CDR1 is MNHEY and CDR2 SMNVEV (reference sequence). The CDR3 extends over 14 amino acids. Trimming left V 4 bases short and J 7 bases short, with 15 bases between. The chain's CDR3 is CASSSPDRRNTQYF. The CDR3 DNA is TGTGCCAGCAGTTCCCCTGACAGACGTAATACGCAGTATTTT.

This CDR3 is CASSFRSTSGEETQYF. The CDR3 bases are TGTGCCAGCAGCTTTAGGTCCACTAGCGGGGAGGAGACCCAGTACTTC. The V and J genes are TRBV11-2 and TRBJ2-5, with 10 bases lining up with TRBD2. Trimming cost V 3 bases and J 5 bases; bases outside gene matches: 9. Germline values: CDR1 SGHAT, CDR2 FQNNGV. The CDR3 covers 16 residues.

The rearrangement joins TRBV9 to TRBJ2-2, with 7 bases that match TRBD2. J gave up 4 bases and V 7 bases, and 7 bases lay outside the gene matches. Germline assignment: CDR1 SGDLS and CDR2 YYNGEE. The CDR3 is 14 amino acids. The chain's CDR3 is CASSTSLGTGELFF. The CDR3 coding sequence is TGTGCCAGCTCGACTAGCCTCGGCACCGGGGAGCTGTTTTTT.

The chain recombines TRBV9 with TRBJ2-5, with 8 bases fitting TRBD2. The germline gives CDR1 SGDLS, CDR2 YYNGEE. The CDR3 has 15 amino acids. The J segment lost 2 bases and the V segment lost 0 bases, leaving 3 bases of the junction unmatched. The CDR3 here is CASSVAGGPQETQYF. DNA of the CDR3: TGTGCCAGCAGCGTAGCGGGGGGGCCTCAAGAGACCCAGTACTTC. The whole variable domain, remainder taken from reference TRBV9 and TRBJ2-5, is DSGVTQTPKHLITATGQRVTLRCSPRSGDLSVYWYQQSLDQGLQFLIQYYNGEERAKGNILERFSAQQFPDLHSELNLSSLELGDSALYFCASSVAGGPQETQYFGPGTRLLVL.

This clone has a single count. The chain joins TRBV29-1 to TRBJ1-1; 9 positions match TRBD1. CDR3 size: 12 residues. V lost 7 bases and J lost 4; bases outside the gene matches: 4. In germline, CDR1 is SQVTM, CDR2 ANQGSEA. CDR3 sequence reads: CSADRGGTEAFF. Written as DNA, the CDR3 is TGCAGCGCGGACAGGGGAGGCACTGAAGCTTTCTTT.

This clone was recorded a few times. The gene calls are TRBV7-2 and TRBJ2-3, with D maybe TRBD2 (5 bases). The germline V and J ends were trimmed by 5 bases and 0 bases, with 12 bases remaining between them. Germline-derived CDR1 and CDR2 are SGHTA and FQGNSA. The CDR3 extends over 15 amino acids. In nucleotides, the CDR3 is TGTGCCAGCAGCCCCACGGGAATGAGCACAGATACGCAGTATTTT. This translates into CASSPTGMSTDTQYF.

The rearrangement links TRBV27 to TRBJ2-7; unclear D gene. The CDR3 is 14 amino acids. Trimming removed 3 bases at V and 5 bases at J, with 14 bases between. Germline V gives CDR1 MNHEY, CDR2 SMNVEV (reference sequence). The CDR3 nucleotides read TGTGCCAGCAGTTTGAGGAAATCGGGTAACGAGCAGTACTTC. Protein product: CASSLRKSGNEQYF.

The J gene is TRBJ2-2, the V gene TRBV7-6, with D perhaps matching TRBD2 (5 bases). In germline, CDR1 is SGHVS, CDR2 FNYEAQ. V dropped 0 bases and J dropped 5 bases, with 10 bases sitting between them. The CDR3 contains 15 residues. The CDR3 DNA reads TGTGCCAGCAGCTTAGCGCATACGGGAACCGGGGAGCTGTTTTTT. Translating gives CASSLAHTGTGELFF.

The J gene is TRBJ1-3, the V gene TRBV19; TRBD1 might be the D (6 bases). The germline CDR1 and CDR2 sequences are LNHDA and SQIVND (reference sequence). Trimming shortened V by 5 bases and J by 0 bases, and 11 bases separated the two germline ends. This CDR3 region has 15 residues. The DNA for the CDR3 is TGTGCCAGTAGTCCAGGGGTGAACTCTGGAAACACCATATATTTT. This sequence encodes CASSPGVNSGNTIYF.

CDR3: CATSIGTGGPSGNTIYF. DNA for the CDR3: TGTGCCACCAGCATTGGGACAGGGGGACCCTCTGGAAACACCATATATTTT. The J gene is TRBJ1-3, the V gene TRBV15; 11 nucleotides line up with TRBD1. CDR1 is LNHNV and CDR2 is YYDKDF in the germline V gene (reference sequence). The CDR3 extends over 17 amino acids. Trimming took 4 bases from V and 0 from J; bases not matched to a gene: 5.

This chain links TRBV5-1 with TRBJ2-1, with 10 bases fitting TRBD1. Germline CDR1 and CDR2: SGHRS and YFSETQ. With V trimmed by 4 bases and J by 8 bases, 6 bases remained unmatched. The CDR3 is 14 amino acids. CDR3 DNA: TGCGCCAGCAGCACGATGGACAGGGGGTATGAGCAGTTCTTC. This encodes CASSTMDRGYEQFF.

This rearrangement joins TRBV7-2 to TRBJ2-7; 8 bases align to TRBD2. Germline CDR1 and CDR2: SGHTA and FQGNSA. After removal of 5 bases from V and 2 bases from J, the junction contained 8 bases not matched to a gene. CDR3 size: 15 residues. The CDR3 coding sequence is TGTGCCAGCAGCCCGCTGAGCGGGGGAACCTACGAGCAGTACTTC. It encodes CASSPLSGGTYEQYF.

V gene TRBV30 combines with J gene TRBJ2-4; 11 bases are shared with TRBD2. CDR1 is GTSNPN, CDR2 SVGIG, per germline (reference sequence). Trimming cost V 3 bases and J 2 bases; bases outside gene matches: 6. The CDR3 is 16 amino acids. The CDR3 is CAWSIAGGLPKNIQYF. The DNA of the CDR3 is TGTGCCTGGAGCATAGCGGGGGGGCTACCCAAAAACATTCAGTACTTC.

This clone appeared once. The gene calls are TRBV27 and TRBJ2-6, with D possibly being TRBD1 (6 bases). Germline lookup yields CDR1 MNHEY and CDR2 SMNVEV (reference sequence). Trimming removed 3 bases from V and 0 bases from J, with 15 bases in between. CDR3 size: 18 residues. CDR3 DNA sequence: TGTGCCAGCAGTTTCCTTACTCGGACAGTCTCTGGGGCCAACGTCCTGACTTTC. Residues: CASSFLTRTVSGANVLTF.

This chain links TRBV24-1 with TRBJ2-7, with 9 bases lining up with TRBD1. The V and J ends lost 0 bases and 4 bases, in that order; junction bases with no gene match: 6. The length of the CDR3 is 16 residues. CDR1 is KGHDR, CDR2 SFDVKD, per germline. CDR3 nucleotides: TGTGCCACCAGTGATTTGGGACAGGGGAGATTTTACGAGCAGTACTTC. This encodes CATSDLGQGRFYEQYF.

The chain links TRBV4-2 to TRBJ2-5, with unresolved D. Germline lookup yields CDR1 LGHNA and CDR2 YNFKEQ. The CDR3 extends over 16 amino acids. V was cut by 0 bases and J by 0 bases, with 11 bases left in between. The CDR3 nucleotides are TGTGCCAGCAGCCAAGACCCCAGAATTTACCAAGAGACCCAGTACTTC. The encoded protein is CASSQDPRIYQETQYF.

The chain is built from TRBV30 and TRBJ2-7; 12 positions match TRBD2. J was trimmed by 4 bases and V by 0 bases; bases with no gene match: 4. This CDR3 has 15 amino acids. The germline gives CDR1 GTSNPN, CDR2 SVGIG (reference sequence). As DNA, the CDR3 is TGTGCCTGGAGTGTGGGGACTAGCGGGCGGTACGAGCAGTACTTC. Translating it yields CAWSVGTSGRYEQYF.

The chain joins TRBV19 to TRBJ1-2, with 8 bases lining up with TRBD1. The CDR3 is made up of 14 amino acids. From germline, CDR1 is LNHDA and CDR2 SQIVND (reference sequence). Trimming cost V 5 bases and J 4 bases; bases outside gene matches: 6. In nucleotides, the CDR3 is TGTGCCAGTAGTCGACAGGGGCCGACCTATGGCTACACCTTC. Its translation is CASSRQGPTYGYTF.

The table lists this clone with a few counts. The rearrangement uses TRBV9 and TRBJ1-1; 8 bases align to TRBD1. V was clipped by 0 bases and J by 2 bases; unmatched bases: 3. The CDR3 loop spans 15 amino acids. Germline V gene data show CDR1 as SGDLS and CDR2 as YYNGEE. The CDR3: CASSVVAGGNTEAFF. The CDR3 coding sequence is TGTGCCAGCAGCGTAGTGGCAGGGGGCAACACTGAAGCTTTCTTT.